The 17 T cell receptor beta chains in this list originate from one sample, sequenced in a study of cytomegalovirus exposure and HLA in healthy donors. Vbeta (60) and Jbeta (13) primers were used in the PCR. Sequencing was performed with immunoSEQ multiplex PCR; in TCRdb, only in-frame clones are kept and a portion is missing. The table includes some 170,000 clones, just under 80% detected once. Sequencing was performed on PBMCs. These receptors came from a man in his late teens or twenties in good health and CMV-seropositive.

This clone appeared a few times. V and J are TRBV5-1 and TRBJ2-4, with 7 positions matching TRBD1. Germline CDR1 SGHRS, CDR2 YFSETQ. The CDR3 has 14 residues. V gave up 4 bases and J gave up 6 bases; unmatched junction bases: 7. This CDR3 is CASSVTTGRNIQYF. CDR3 nucleotide sequence: TGCGCCAGCAGCGTGACGACAGGGCGAAACATTCAGTACTTC.

This clone was seen a handful of times. The CDR3 nucleotides read TGTGCCTGGACCGCGGGGTACACTGAAGCTTTCTTT. Its protein product is CAWTAGYTEAFF. The chain employs TRBV30 and TRBJ1-1; D unresolved. Trimming took 4 bases from V and 3 from J, leaving 9 bases between them. This CDR3 spans 12 amino acids. Per the germline V gene, CDR1 is GTSNPN and CDR2 is SVGIG (reference sequence).

The chain joins TRBV5-6 to TRBJ1-4; TRBD1 is a possible D gene (5 bases). CDR3 size: 13 residues. V was pared by 0 bases and J by 8 bases, with 8 bases between. Germline V lookup: CDR1 SGHDT, CDR2 YYEEEE. In DNA form, the CDR3 reads TGTGCCAGCAGCTTGGGCGACAGAGAAAAACTGTTTTTT. It codes for CASSLGDREKLFF.

The chain employs TRBV7-6 and TRBJ2-7; the match to TRBD2 covers 10 bases. The junction had 2 bases not matched to a gene; V was cut back by 3 bases and J by 0 bases. The CDR3 totals 15 residues. From germline, CDR1 is SGHVS and CDR2 FNYEAQ. The CDR3 nucleotides read TGTGCCAGCAGCTTCGGACTAGCGGCCTCCTACGAGCAGTACTTC. It encodes CASSFGLAASYEQYF.

The chain links TRBV5-4 to TRBJ2-2; D may be TRBD1 (6 bases). The CDR3 covers 15 residues. The V gene lost 4 bases and the J gene lost 3 bases, with 13 bases spanning the gap. Germline-derived CDR1 and CDR2 are SGHNT and YYREEE (reference sequence). The CDR3 sequence: CASSHRVSDTGELFF. In DNA form, the CDR3 reads TGTGCCAGCAGCCACAGGGTTTCAGACACCGGGGAGCTGTTTTTT. Variable domain in full (rest from reference TRBV5-4 and TRBJ2-2): ETGVTQSPTHLIKTRGQQVTLRCSSQSGHNTVSWYQQALGQGPQFIFQYYREEENGRGNFPPRFSGLQFPNYSSELNVNALELDDSALYLCASSHRVSDTGELFFGEGSRLTVL.

About this clone: The CDR3 carries no conserved terminal phenylalanine or tryptophan, so it likely arises from a read error. The CDR3 bases are TGCGCCAGCAGCCAAGTAACAGGGAAAAATTCACCCCTCCACCTT. Amino acids: CASSQVTGKNSPLHL. The chain recombines TRBV4-1 with TRBJ1-6; a weak D match, TRBD1 (6 bases). There are 15 residues in the CDR3. Per the germline V gene, CDR1 is MGHRA and CDR2 is YSYEKL. V was pared by 1 base and J by 7 bases, with 11 bases between.

The chain recombines TRBV7-5 with TRBJ2-7; the table calls TRBD1, which could not be checked here. TRBV7-5 is flagged as a pseudogene. The CDR3 contains 16 residues. The CDR3 DNA is TGTGTCAGAAGCTTTCCCGGACAGACGTCGTTCTACGAGCAGTACTTC. Translation: CVRSFPGQTSFYEQYF.

V gene TRBV9 combines with J gene TRBJ2-1; maybe TRBD2 (5 bases). Trimming took 1 base from V and 1 from J, leaving 6 bases between them. Germline CDR1 and CDR2: SGDLS and YYNGEE. This CDR3 has 14 residues. CDR3 DNA sequence: TGTGCCAGCAGCGTACGAGGGTCCTACAATGAGCAGTTCTTC. The encoded protein is CASSVRGSYNEQFF.

V usage is TRBV18 and J usage is TRBJ2-1; 10 nucleotides line up with TRBD2. The CDR3 spans 14 residues. V lost 8 bases and J lost 6; bases outside the gene matches: 7. The germline CDR1 and CDR2 sequences are KGHSH and LQKENI. The CDR3 loop reads CASLSGRALNEQFF. Written as DNA, the CDR3 is TGTGCCAGCCTAAGCGGGAGGGCCCTCAATGAGCAGTTCTTC.

A note on this clone: An end of the junction does not agree with germline; a read error may underlie this. This chain connects TRBV5-1 to TRBJ2-5; no clear D. CDR3 length equals 13 residues. In germline, CDR1 is SGHRS, CDR2 YFSETQ. The CDR3 spells CASSLDPSNTDHF. CDR3 coding DNA: TGCGCCAGCAGCTTGGACCCTTCCAATACAGACCACTTC.

The CDR3 DNA is TGCGCCAGCTACCTACGCCCTTCCCCCGGTTCCGGGGAGCTGTTTTTT. Its translation: CASYLRPSPGSGELFF. The gene calls are TRBV5-1 and TRBJ2-2; unclear D gene. CDR1 SGHRS and CDR2 YFSETQ come from the germline V gene. Trimming took off 7 bases at V and 6 bases at J, with 22 bases between the two ends. The CDR3 spans 16 residues.

This clone was seen once. V and J are TRBV6-1 and TRBJ2-7; possibly TRBD1 for D (6 bases). Germline CDR1 is MNHNS and CDR2 is SASEGT. The CDR3 spans 16 residues. Trimming cost V 2 bases and J 2 bases, with 16 bases left between them. The CDR3 coding sequence is TGTGCCAGCAGTGAACAATCTCCAGGGGCGGCCTACGAGCAGTACTTC. It yields the protein CASSEQSPGAAYEQYF.

This clone appeared once. The rearrangement uses TRBV2 and TRBJ2-7; possible D gene TRBD1, 6 bases. CDR3 length equals 14 residues. Germline assignment: CDR1 SNHLY and CDR2 FYNNEI. Between the trimmed V and J ends, which lost 3 bases and 0 bases, there was a span of 9 bases. The CDR3 region is CASSEEDSSYEQYF. DNA for the CDR3: TGTGCCAGCAGTGAGGAGGACAGCTCCTACGAGCAGTACTTC.

V usage is TRBV9 and J usage is TRBJ1-4; possibly TRBD1 for D (6 bases). Between the trimmed V and J ends, which lost 4 bases and 4 bases, there was a span of 17 bases. The germline V gene has CDR1 SGDLS and CDR2 YYNGEE. This CDR3 has 16 amino acids. The CDR3 spells CASSQDKGVLNEKLFF. In DNA, the CDR3 is TGTGCCAGCAGCCAAGATAAGGGGGTTCTTAATGAAAAACTGTTTTTT.

The rearrangement joins TRBV6-1 to TRBJ1-3; D may be TRBD1 (6 bases). Trimming pared 7 bases from V and 3 bases from J, leaving 13 bases between. The CDR3 covers 14 residues. Germline V lookup: CDR1 MNHNS, CDR2 SASEGT. DNA for the CDR3: TGTGCCAGCAATCTAGGGGGTGTTGGAAACACCATATATTTT. Translated, it gives CASNLGGVGNTIYF.

This chain connects TRBV6-5 to TRBJ1-5; 8 nucleotides agree with TRBD1. From germline, CDR1 is MNHEY and CDR2 SVGAGI. V lost 6 bases to trimming and J lost 2 bases; unmatched junction nucleotides: 6. This CDR3 contains 15 residues. CDR3 sequence reads: CASSTDRDRNQPQHF. In DNA, the CDR3 is TGTGCCAGCAGCACGGACAGGGACCGCAATCAGCCCCAGCATTTT.

V gene TRBV10-2 combines with J gene TRBJ2-3; D is uncertain. Germline lookup yields CDR1 WSHSY and CDR2 SAAADI. This CDR3 region has 13 residues. V was shortened by 2 bases and J by 4 bases, with 7 bases between the two germline ends. The CDR3 loop is CASSETDPDTQYF. CDR3 nucleotide sequence: TGCGCCAGCAGTGAGACAGACCCAGATACGCAGTATTTT.